The T cell receptor beta chain described here comes from a study of T cells in women clearing cervical HPV infection. Study summary: For cases, blood was sampled a median approximately 150 days after lesion detection, interquartile range about 80 to 220 days.

Libraries were prepared by immunoSEQ multiplex PCR; TCRdb keeps only in-frame clonotypes and omits some of them. The repertoire table contains under 45,000 clones. Each participant carried one incident cervical HPV16 infection only. MY09/MY11 PCR detected cervical HPV DNA; dot-blot assigned genotypes. This sequence originates from a woman between 18 and 70 years old with a cervical HPV16 infection that either progressed to CIN3+ or cleared (not recorded which). Sequenced input: blood buffy coat.

The DNA read from the CDR3 is TGTGCCAGCAGCCTTCGTAATTCACCC. This encodes CASSLRNSP. The CDR3 in full is CASSLRNSPLHF. V usage is TRBV7-9 and J usage is TRBJ1-6; D unclear. The read ends 3 residues before the CDR3 terminus; that terminus is restored from the germline J gene. Trimming took 5 bases from V and 6 from J, leaving 5 bases between them. The CDR3 runs 12 residues. In germline, CDR1 is SEHNR, CDR2 FQNEAQ (reference sequence).